This T cell receptor beta chain originates from a study of spatial heterogeneity in lung cancer. Trimming took 0 bases from V and 5 from J; bases not matched to a gene: 7. Germline V gene sequence: CDR1 SGHTA, CDR2 FQGTGA. CDR3 length equals 17 residues. Described time point: sample taken at primary tumor resection. In each case, whole RNA from tumor, nontumor lung or frozen PBMC was sequenced unsorted. Broader study findings: Mutation tallies in tumors tracked expanded intratumoral alpha and beta TCR counts.

This clonotype is medium-sized in the sample. Its target is unknown. Every TCR cDNA molecule bore a unique molecular identifier. Each CDR3 protein gets one entry after TCRdb re-called the 5' RACE reads with MiXCR. The sample gives about 6,000 distinct CDR3 sequences, about 9.7% of which show up once; about 25% is in the top ten. The sequence came from a female donor with early-stage non-small cell lung cancer. Sample: lung tumor tissue, taken at surgery. The chain joins TRBV7-3 to TRBJ2-1; 10 bases map to TRBD2. CDR3 residues: CASSLTLGLAANNEQFF. For the CDR3, the DNA is TGTGCCAGCAGCTTAACCCTCGGACTAGCGGCTAACAATGAGCAGTTCTTC.